This T cell receptor beta chain was sequenced in a study of blood T cell repertoires in COVID-19. Turning to the study itself: From the United States, Italy and Spain came samples of acute and convalescent COVID-19. PBMCs, B-cell-depleted T cells, or T cells provided the cDNA or gDNA that made up the material.

In the source study's methods: How many nucleated cells were present was estimated from reference gene primer amplification. This table comes from immunoSEQ multiplex PCR, and its TCRdb copy is limited to in-frame clones, with some not included. V and J calls and clone size are as listed in that table; D and trimming were resolved from the DNA. The table includes about 99,000 clones, roughly 90% detected once. Germline assignment: CDR1 MNHNS and CDR2 SASEGT. The CDR3 runs 14 residues. Trimming cost V 2 bases and J 7 bases, with 11 bases left between them. This clonotype originated in a woman aged 60 to 75 with acute or convalescent COVID-19. Input material: peripheral blood. The gene calls are TRBV6-1 and TRBJ1-4, with D tentatively TRBD1 (5 bases). The CDR3 DNA sequence: TGTGCCAGCAGTGAAAGACCTAGGGGTGAAAAACTGTTTTTT. Amino acid sequence: CASSERPRGEKLFF.